A single sample is the source of the 10 T cell receptor beta chains below, sequenced in a study of persistence of HIV-infected CD4 T cells. The immunoSEQ assay was version 4, run in survey mode. Clones were read by immunoSEQ multiplex PCR, and TCRdb kept only the in-frame ones, dropping some. Of just under 65,000 clones in the sample, about 77% were seen once. No antigen has been identified for these receptors. Cells were stimulated with overlapping HIV-1 Gag 15-mer peptides. CD40L-negative CD69-negative CD45RO-high memory CD4+ T cells were sorted as populations depleted of antigen-responding cells. The sequences come from CD4+ T cells sorted from PBMCs after roughly 20-hour stimulation, collected from a patient who received antiretroviral therapy. Every receptor here comes from an adult man with HIV who was CMV-seropositive.

This clone was recorded only once. At the DNA level, this CDR3 is encoded by other sequences in the same sample as well. The gene calls are TRBV5-1 and TRBJ2-3, with a possible D match to TRBD1 (6 bases). The CDR3 is 16 amino acids. The germline V gene encodes CDR1 SGHRS and CDR2 YFSETQ. V was cut by 0 bases and J by 1 base, with 12 bases left in between. The CDR3 is CASSLEGTWGTDTQYF. In DNA, the CDR3 is TGCGCCAGCAGCTTGGAGGGGACATGGGGCACAGATACGCAGTATTTT.

The chain employs TRBV19 and TRBJ2-3; no reliable D call. The germline V gene has CDR1 LNHDA and CDR2 SQIVND (reference sequence). The V end was cut by 2 bases, the J end by 3 bases, with 18 bases between. The CDR3 is made up of 17 amino acids. CDR3 sequence: CASSITGPRMKTDTQYF. As DNA, the CDR3 is TGTGCCAGTAGTATAACGGGCCCTCGGATGAAAACAGATACGCAGTATTTT. Complete variable domain (other parts from reference TRBV19 and TRBJ2-3): DGGITQSPKYLFRKEGQNVTLSCEQNLNHDAMYWYRQDPGQGLRLIYYSQIVNDFQKGDIAEGYSVSREKKESFPLTVTSAQKNPTAFYLCASSITGPRMKTDTQYFGPGTRLTVL.

The rearrangement links TRBV7-2 to TRBJ1-2, with 9 nucleotides matching TRBD1. Looked up from germline, CDR1 is SGHTA and CDR2 is FQGNSA. V lost 6 bases to trimming and J lost 7 bases; unmatched junction nucleotides: 12. The CDR3 is 15 amino acids. In DNA, the CDR3 is TGTGCCAGCAGTCGTTATTCGGGACAGGGCTCTGGCTACACCTTC. Protein sequence: CASSRYSGQGSGYTF. The variable domain in full, completed from reference TRBV7-2 and TRBJ1-2, reads GAGVSQSPSNKVTEKGKDVELRCDPISGHTALYWYRQSLGQGLEFLIYFQGNSAPDKSGLPSDRFSAERTGGSVSTLTIQRTQQEDSAVYLCASSRYSGQGSGYTFGSGTRLTVV.

The chain employs TRBV7-8 and TRBJ1-1, with D maybe TRBD1 (5 bases). Between the trimmed V and J ends, which lost 3 bases and 7 bases, there was a span of 21 bases. Germline-derived CDR1 and CDR2 are SGHVS and FQNEAQ. The CDR3 length is 16 residues. CDR3 in DNA: TGTGCCAGCAGCTTTCCCGGGACCCTCGGGGTACGTGAAGCTTTCTTT. Its translation: CASSFPGTLGVREAFF.

This clone turned up a few times. The rearrangement uses TRBV5-3 and TRBJ1-5; 7 nucleotides match TRBD1. TRBV5-3 is an ORF, and what it does is uncertain. V was pared by 0 bases and J by 7 bases, with 10 bases of the junction left unmatched. CDR3 size: 16 residues. The CDR3 is CARSLGSYRGGQPQHF. The CDR3 coding sequence is TGTGCCAGAAGCTTGGGGTCCTACAGGGGAGGCCAGCCCCAGCATTTT.

There are a few counts of this clone. V gene TRBV15 combines with J gene TRBJ2-1; D not resolved. Germline CDR1 is LNHNV and CDR2 is YYDKDF (reference sequence). Trimming cost V 0 bases and J 7 bases, with 10 bases left between them. There are 14 residues in the CDR3. CDR3 residues: CATSRDDGSNEQFF. The CDR3 DNA reads as TGTGCCACCAGCAGAGATGACGGTTCGAATGAGCAGTTCTTC.

This clone was seen a handful of times. The J gene is TRBJ1-1, the V gene TRBV14, with D uncertain. From germline, CDR1 is SGHDN and CDR2 FVKESK. CDR3 size: 12 residues. V was pared by 4 bases and J by 11 bases, with 14 bases between. CDR3 amino acids: CASSLSGPPAFF. CDR3 coding DNA: TGTGCCAGCAGCCTCTCGGGCCCACCTGCTTTCTTT.

This clone rates as medium-sized (0.01 to 0.1%). CDR3 sequence reads: CASSKLTRTSDRFLNQPQHF. The CDR3 DNA follows: TGTGCCAGTAGCAAGTTAACGCGGACGTCGGACAGGTTTCTGAATCAGCCCCAGCATTTT. The rearrangement links TRBV19 to TRBJ1-5; 7 bases fit TRBD1. The CDR3 is made up of 20 amino acids. The germline V gene has CDR1 LNHDA and CDR2 SQIVND (reference sequence). The ends lost 6 bases at V and 4 bases at J; junction bases unmatched: 24.

The chain joins TRBV19 to TRBJ1-5, with TRBD1 matching 7 bases. The CDR3 is made up of 15 amino acids. Per the germline V gene, CDR1 is LNHDA and CDR2 is SQIVND (reference sequence). V shed 5 bases, J shed 7 bases, and the junction held 11 bases outside the gene matches. The DNA of the CDR3 is TGTGCCAGTAGTGAAATCGGGACAGTAGGGCAGCCCCAGCATTTT. This codes for CASSEIGTVGQPQHF.

CDR3 amino acids: CASSSLLAGPNEKLFF. Written as DNA, the CDR3 is TGTGCCAGCAGTTCTCTTTTAGCAGGACCTAATGAAAAACTGTTTTTT. V usage is TRBV6-5 and J usage is TRBJ1-4; D not resolved. The germline V and J ends were trimmed by 4 bases and 3 bases, with 15 bases remaining between them. This CDR3 region has 16 residues. Germline V gene lookup returns CDR1 MNHEY and CDR2 SVGAGI.